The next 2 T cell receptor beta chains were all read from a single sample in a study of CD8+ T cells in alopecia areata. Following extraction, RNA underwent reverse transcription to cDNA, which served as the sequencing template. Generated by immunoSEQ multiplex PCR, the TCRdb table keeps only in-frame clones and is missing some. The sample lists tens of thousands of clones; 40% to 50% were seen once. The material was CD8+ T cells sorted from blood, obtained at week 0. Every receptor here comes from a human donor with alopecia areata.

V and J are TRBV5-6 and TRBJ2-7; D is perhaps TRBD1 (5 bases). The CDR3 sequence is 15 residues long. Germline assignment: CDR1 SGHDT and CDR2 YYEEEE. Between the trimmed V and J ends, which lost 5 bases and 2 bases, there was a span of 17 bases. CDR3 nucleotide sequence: TGTGCCAGCAGTCCCACAGGACGGATAGCCTACGAGCAGTACTTC. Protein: CASSPTGRIAYEQYF.

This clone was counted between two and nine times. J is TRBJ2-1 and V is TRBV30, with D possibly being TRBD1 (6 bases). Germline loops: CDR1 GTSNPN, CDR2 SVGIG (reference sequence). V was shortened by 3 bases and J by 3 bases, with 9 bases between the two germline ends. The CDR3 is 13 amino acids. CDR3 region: CAWSLQGYNEQFF. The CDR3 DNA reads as TGTGCCTGGAGCCTACAGGGCTACAATGAGCAGTTCTTC.